The subject of this entry is one T cell receptor (beta chain). Its antigen is not known. The CDR3 sequence is 15 residues long. The junction had 6 bases not matched to a gene; V was cut back by 4 bases and J by 6 bases. Germline lookup yields CDR1 KGHSH and CDR2 LQKENI. This specimen comes from a study of T cells after yellow fever vaccination. TCRdb processed the 5' RACE reads anew with MiXCR; each CDR3 protein has one entry. The sample lists just under 600,000 distinct CDR3 sequences, roughly 13% occurring once. Regarding the study as a whole: Across the CD4 and CD8 compartments, a small share of clonotypes was present in both.

This sequence was found in a man aged 25 to 45 who received the YFV17D yellow fever vaccine. The chain carries TRBV18 and TRBJ2-1; TRBD2 matches 10 bases. Sequencing was performed on PBMCs, taken on the day of the yellow fever booster vaccination. In DNA, the CDR3 is TGTGCCAGCTCACGTCTAGCGGGAGATTTCAATGAGCAGTTCTTC. It translates to CASSRLAGDFNEQFF.